This entry features one T cell receptor beta chain sequence. What it binds is unknown. This sample is drawn from a study of CD8 T cells in Susac syndrome. TCR beta from blood CD8+ and CD4+ T cells was sequenced. Regarding the study as a whole: In Susac patients, clonal expansion was not detected in CD4+ cells.

Trimming shortened V by 1 base and J by 2 bases, and 16 bases separated the two germline ends. Germline lookup yields CDR1 DFQATT and CDR2 SNEGSKA (reference sequence). The CDR3 covers 16 residues. With random hexamers, reverse transcription was performed on about 0.5 to 1 ug of RNA. Amplification of TCR beta CDR3 across 54 Vbeta and 13 Jbeta was performed with immunoSEQ multiplex PCR. Each CDR3 protein gets one entry after TCRdb re-called the immunoSEQ multiplex PCR reads with MiXCR. The table includes about 180,000 distinct CDR3 sequences, around 94% detected once. This clonotype originated in a human donor with Susac syndrome. Sequences were obtained from CD4+ T cells from PBMCs. The V and J genes are TRBV20-1 and TRBJ2-3; a weak D match, TRBD1 (5 bases). DNA for the CDR3: TGCAGTGCTAGAGGTGGGGCAGGCAGCACCACAGATACGCAGTATTTT. This encodes CSARGGAGSTTDTQYF.